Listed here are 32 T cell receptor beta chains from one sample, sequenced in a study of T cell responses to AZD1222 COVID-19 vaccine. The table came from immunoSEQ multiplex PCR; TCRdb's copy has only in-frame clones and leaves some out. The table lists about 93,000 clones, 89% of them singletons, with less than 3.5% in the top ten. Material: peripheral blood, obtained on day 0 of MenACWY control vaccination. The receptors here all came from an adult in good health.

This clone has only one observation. CDR3 nucleotide sequence: TGTGCCAGCAGCGTAGGAAGGGAAGAGACCCAGTACTTC. Translated, it gives CASSVGREETQYF. The rearrangement joins TRBV9 to TRBJ2-5; D is unresolved. The germline V gene encodes CDR1 SGDLS and CDR2 YYNGEE. Trimming stripped 0 bases from V and 3 bases from J, with 6 bases between. The CDR3 runs 13 residues.

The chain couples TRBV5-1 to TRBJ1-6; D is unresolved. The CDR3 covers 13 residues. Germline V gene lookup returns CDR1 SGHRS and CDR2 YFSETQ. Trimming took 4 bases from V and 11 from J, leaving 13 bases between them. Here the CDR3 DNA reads TGCGCCAGCAGCCCGGTTGGTGGAACACCCCTCCACTTT. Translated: CASSPVGGTPLHF.

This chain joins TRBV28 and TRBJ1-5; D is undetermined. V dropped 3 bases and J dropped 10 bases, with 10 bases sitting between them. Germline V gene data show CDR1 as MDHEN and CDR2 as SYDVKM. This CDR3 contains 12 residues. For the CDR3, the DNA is TGTGCCAGCAGTTTGCCATGGCAACCCCAGCATTTT. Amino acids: CASSLPWQPQHF.

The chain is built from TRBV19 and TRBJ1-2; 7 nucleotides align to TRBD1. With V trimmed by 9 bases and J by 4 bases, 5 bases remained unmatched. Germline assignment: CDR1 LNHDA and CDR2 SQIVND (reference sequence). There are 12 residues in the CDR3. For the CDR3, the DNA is TGTGCCAGCCAACAGGGGCCCTATGGCTACACCTTC. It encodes CASQQGPYGYTF.

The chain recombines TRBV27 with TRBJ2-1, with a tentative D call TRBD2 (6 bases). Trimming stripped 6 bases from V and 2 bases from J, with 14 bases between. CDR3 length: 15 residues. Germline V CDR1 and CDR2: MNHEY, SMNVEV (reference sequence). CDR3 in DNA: TGTGCCAGCAGCTCCGGGACTGACCCCTACAATGAGCAGTTCTTC. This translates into CASSSGTDPYNEQFF.

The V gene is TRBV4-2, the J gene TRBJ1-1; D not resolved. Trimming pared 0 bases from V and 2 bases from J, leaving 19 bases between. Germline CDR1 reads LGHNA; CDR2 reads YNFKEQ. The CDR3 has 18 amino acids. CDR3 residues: CASSQDSRVSMANTEAFF. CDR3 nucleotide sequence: TGTGCCAGCAGCCAAGATAGCCGGGTTTCTATGGCCAACACTGAAGCTTTCTTT.

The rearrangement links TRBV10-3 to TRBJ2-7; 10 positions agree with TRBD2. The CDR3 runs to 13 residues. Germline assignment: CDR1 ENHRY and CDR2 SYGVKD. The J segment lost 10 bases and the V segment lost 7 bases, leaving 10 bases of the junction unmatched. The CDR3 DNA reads TGTGCCATCAAGGCTAGCGGGGGTCTCGATCAGTACTTC. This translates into CAIKASGGLDQYF.

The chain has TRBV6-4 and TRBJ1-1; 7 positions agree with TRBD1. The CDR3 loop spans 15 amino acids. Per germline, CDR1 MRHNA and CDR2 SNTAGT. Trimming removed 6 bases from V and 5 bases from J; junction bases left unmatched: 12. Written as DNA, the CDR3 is TGTGCCAGCAGCCGAAAGGCAGGGGGTGATACTGAAGCTTTCTTT. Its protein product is CASSRKAGGDTEAFF.

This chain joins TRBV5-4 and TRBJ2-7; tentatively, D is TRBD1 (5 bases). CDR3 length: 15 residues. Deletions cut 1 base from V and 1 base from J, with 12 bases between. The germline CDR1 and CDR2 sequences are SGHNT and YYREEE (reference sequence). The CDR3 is CASSLWMTASYEQYF. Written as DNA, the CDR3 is TGTGCCAGCAGCTTGTGGATGACAGCGTCCTACGAGCAGTACTTC. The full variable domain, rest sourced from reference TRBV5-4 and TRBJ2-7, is ETGVTQSPTHLIKTRGQQVTLRCSSQSGHNTVSWYQQALGQGPQFIFQYYREEENGRGNFPPRFSGLQFPNYSSELNVNALELDDSALYLCASSLWMTASYEQYFGPGTRLTVT.

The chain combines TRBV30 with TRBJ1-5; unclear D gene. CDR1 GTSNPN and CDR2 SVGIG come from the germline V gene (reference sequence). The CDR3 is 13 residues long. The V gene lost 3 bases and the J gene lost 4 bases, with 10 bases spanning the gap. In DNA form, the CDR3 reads TGTGCCTGGAGCCTCTCGGGTAATCAGCCCCAGCATTTT. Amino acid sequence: CAWSLSGNQPQHF.

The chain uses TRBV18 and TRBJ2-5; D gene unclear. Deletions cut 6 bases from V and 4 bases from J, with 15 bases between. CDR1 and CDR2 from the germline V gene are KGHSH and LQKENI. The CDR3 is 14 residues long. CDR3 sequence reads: CASSPGTSPETQYF. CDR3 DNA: TGTGCCAGCTCTCCCGGAACCTCCCCAGAGACCCAGTACTTC.

For the CDR3, the DNA is TGTGCCAGCAGTTACAACAACTATGGCTACACCTTC. Its translation is CASSYNNYGYTF. The chain has TRBV6-2 or TRBV6-3 and TRBJ1-2; unclear D gene. CDR1 MNHEY and CDR2 SVGEGT come from the germline V gene. Trimming cost V 2 bases and J 2 bases, with 3 bases left between them. The CDR3 covers 12 residues.

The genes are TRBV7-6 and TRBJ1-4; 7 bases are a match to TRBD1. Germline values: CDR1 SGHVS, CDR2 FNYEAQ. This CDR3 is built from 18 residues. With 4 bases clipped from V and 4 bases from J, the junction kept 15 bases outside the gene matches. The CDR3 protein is CASSWVAGGTLGNEKLFF. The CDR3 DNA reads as TGTGCCAGCAGCTGGGTTGCAGGGGGGACTCTCGGTAATGAAAAACTGTTTTTT.

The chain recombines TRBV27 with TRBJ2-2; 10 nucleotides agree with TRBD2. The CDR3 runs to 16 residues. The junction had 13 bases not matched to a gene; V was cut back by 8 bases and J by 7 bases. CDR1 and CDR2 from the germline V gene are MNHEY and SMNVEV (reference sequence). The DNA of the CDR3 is TGTGCCAGCGGGCCCCTCAGCGGGGGGGCGAACGGGGAGCTGTTTTTT. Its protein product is CASGPLSGGANGELFF.

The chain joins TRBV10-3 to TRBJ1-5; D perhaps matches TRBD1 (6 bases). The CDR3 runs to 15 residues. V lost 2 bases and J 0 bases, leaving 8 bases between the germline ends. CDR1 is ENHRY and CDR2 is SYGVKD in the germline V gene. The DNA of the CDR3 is TGTGCCATCAGTGAGCTCAGGGGTAGCAATCAGCCCCAGCATTTT. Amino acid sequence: CAISELRGSNQPQHF.

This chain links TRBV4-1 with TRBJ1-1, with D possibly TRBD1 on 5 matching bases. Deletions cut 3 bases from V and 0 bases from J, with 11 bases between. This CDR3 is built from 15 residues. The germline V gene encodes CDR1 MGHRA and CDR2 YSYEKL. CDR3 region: CASSQSGTVNTEAFF. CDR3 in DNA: TGCGCCAGCAGCCAGTCCGGGACGGTGAACACTGAAGCTTTCTTT.

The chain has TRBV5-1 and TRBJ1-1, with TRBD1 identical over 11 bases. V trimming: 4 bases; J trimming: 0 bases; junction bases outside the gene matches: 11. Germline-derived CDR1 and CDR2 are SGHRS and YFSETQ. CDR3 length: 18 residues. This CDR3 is CASSLGPGQGAMNTEAFF. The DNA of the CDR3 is TGCGCCAGCAGCCTTGGCCCAGGACAGGGGGCGATGAACACTGAAGCTTTCTTT.

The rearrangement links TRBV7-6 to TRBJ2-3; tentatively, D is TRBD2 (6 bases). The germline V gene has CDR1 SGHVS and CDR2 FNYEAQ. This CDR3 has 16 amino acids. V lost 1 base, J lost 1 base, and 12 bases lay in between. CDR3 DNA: TGTGCCAGCAGCTTAGAGGCCAGGGAGGGCACAGATACGCAGTATTTT. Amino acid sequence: CASSLEAREGTDTQYF. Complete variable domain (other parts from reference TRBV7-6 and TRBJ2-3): GAGVSQSPRYKVTKRGQDVALRCDPISGHVSLYWYRQALGQGPEFLTYFNYEAQQDKSGLPNDRFSAERPEGSISTLTIQRTEQRDSAMYRCASSLEAREGTDTQYFGPGTRLTVL.

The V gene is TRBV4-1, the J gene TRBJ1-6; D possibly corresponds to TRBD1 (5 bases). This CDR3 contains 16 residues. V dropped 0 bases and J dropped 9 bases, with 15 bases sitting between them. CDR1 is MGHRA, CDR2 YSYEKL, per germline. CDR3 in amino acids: CASSQEGARATSPLHF. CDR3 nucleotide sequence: TGCGCCAGCAGCCAAGAAGGGGCCAGGGCTACTTCACCCCTCCACTTT.

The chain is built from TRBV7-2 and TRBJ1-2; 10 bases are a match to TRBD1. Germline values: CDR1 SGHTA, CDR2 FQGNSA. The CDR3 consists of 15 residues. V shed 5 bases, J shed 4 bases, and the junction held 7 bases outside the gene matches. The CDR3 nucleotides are TGTGCCAGCAGCGAAGATGGGACAGGGGTCTATGGCTACACCTTC. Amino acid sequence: CASSEDGTGVYGYTF.

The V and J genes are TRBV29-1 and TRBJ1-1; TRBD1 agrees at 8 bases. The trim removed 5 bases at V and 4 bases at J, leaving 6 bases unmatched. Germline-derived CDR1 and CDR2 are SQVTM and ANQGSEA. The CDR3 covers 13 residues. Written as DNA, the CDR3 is TGCAGCGTTCCGGGACAGGAACGCACTGAAGCTTTCTTT. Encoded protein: CSVPGQERTEAFF.

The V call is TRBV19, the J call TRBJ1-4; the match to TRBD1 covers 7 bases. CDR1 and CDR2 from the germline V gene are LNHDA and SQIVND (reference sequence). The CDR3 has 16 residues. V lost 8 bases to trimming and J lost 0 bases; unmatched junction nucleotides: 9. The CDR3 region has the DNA TGTGCCAGTGCTCCGGGACAGTGGGCAACTAATGAAAAACTGTTTTTT. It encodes CASAPGQWATNEKLFF. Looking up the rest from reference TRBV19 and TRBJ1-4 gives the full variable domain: DGGITQSPKYLFRKEGQNVTLSCEQNLNHDAMYWYRQDPGQGLRLIYYSQIVNDFQKGDIAEGYSVSREKKESFPLTVTSAQKNPTAFYLCASAPGQWATNEKLFFGSGTQLSVL.

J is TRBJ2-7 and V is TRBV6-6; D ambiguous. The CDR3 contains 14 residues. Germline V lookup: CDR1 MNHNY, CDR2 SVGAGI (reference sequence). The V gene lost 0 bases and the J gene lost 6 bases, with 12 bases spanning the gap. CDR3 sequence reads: CASSYSNIFGEQYF. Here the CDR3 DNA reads TGTGCCAGCAGTTACTCGAATATATTCGGCGAGCAGTACTTC.

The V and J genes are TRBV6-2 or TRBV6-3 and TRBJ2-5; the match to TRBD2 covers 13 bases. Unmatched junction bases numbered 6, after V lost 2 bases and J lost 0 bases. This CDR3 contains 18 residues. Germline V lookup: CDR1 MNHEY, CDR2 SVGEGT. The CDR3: CASSYPIGLAGDQETQYF. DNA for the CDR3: TGTGCCAGCAGTTACCCTATCGGACTAGCGGGGGACCAAGAGACCCAGTACTTC.

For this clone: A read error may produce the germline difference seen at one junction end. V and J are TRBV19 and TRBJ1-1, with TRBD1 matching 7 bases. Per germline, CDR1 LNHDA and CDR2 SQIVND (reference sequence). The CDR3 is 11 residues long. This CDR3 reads CASSIGTASIF. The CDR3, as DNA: TGTGCCAGTAGTATCGGGACAGCCTCAATTTTT.

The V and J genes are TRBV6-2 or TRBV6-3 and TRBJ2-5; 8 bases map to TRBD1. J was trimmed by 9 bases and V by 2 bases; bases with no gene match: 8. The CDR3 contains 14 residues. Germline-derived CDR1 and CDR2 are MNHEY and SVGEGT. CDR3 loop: CASSYGRQGAAQYF. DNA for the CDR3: TGTGCCAGCAGTTACGGGAGGCAGGGGGCGGCCCAGTACTTC.

CDR3 amino acids: CASSYNVGAGRETQYF. The DNA for the CDR3 is TGTGCCAGCAGTTACAACGTGGGGGCGGGGCGGGAGACCCAGTACTTC. The chain employs TRBV6-5 and TRBJ2-5, with D perhaps matching TRBD1 or TRBD2 (6 bases each). Germline V gene data show CDR1 as MNHEY and CDR2 as SVGAGI. This CDR3 has 16 residues. Trimming removed 2 bases from V and 5 bases from J, with 18 bases in between.

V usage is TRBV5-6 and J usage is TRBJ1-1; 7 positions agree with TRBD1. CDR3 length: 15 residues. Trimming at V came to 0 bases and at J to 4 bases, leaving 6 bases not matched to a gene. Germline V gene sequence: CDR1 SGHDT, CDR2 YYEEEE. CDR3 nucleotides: TGTGCCAGCAGCTTGGGTAGGGGGCCTGGCACTGAAGCTTTCTTT. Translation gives CASSLGRGPGTEAFF.

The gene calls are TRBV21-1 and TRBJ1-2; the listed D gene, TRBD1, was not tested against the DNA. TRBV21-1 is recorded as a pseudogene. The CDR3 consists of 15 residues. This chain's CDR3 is CASSKDPLANYGYTF. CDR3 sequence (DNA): TGTGCCAGCAGCAAAGATCCCCTGGCAAACTATGGCTACACCTTC.

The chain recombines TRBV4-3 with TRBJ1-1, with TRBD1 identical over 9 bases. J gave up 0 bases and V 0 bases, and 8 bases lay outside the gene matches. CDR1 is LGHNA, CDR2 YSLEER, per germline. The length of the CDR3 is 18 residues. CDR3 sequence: CASSQDSDRGGMNTEAFF. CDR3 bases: TGCGCCAGCAGCCAAGATTCCGACAGGGGGGGAATGAACACTGAAGCTTTCTTT.

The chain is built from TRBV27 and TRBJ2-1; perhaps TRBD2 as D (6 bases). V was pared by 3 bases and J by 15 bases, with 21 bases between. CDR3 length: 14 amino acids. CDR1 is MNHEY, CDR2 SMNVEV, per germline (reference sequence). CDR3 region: CASSFSGARGGLFF. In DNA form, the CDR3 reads TGTGCCAGCAGTTTTAGTGGGGCGCGGGGTGGGCTGTTCTTC.

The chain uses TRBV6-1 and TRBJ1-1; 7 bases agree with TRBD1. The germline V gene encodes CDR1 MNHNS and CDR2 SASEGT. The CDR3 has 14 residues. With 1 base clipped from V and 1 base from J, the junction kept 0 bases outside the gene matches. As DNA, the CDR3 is TGTGCCAGCAGTGAAGGGACAGGGAACACTGAAGCTTTCTTT. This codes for CASSEGTGNTEAFF.